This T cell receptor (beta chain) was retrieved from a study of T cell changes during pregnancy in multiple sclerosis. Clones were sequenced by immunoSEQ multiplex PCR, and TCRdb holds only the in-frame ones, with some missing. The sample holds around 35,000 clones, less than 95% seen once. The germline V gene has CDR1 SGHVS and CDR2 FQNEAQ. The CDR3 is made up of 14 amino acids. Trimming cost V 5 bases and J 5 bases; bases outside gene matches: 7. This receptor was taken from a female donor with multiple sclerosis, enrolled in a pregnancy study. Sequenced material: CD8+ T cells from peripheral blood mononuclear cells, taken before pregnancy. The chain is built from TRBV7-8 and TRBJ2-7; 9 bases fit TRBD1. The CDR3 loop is CASSPPDRGNEQYF. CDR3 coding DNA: TGTGCCAGCAGCCCCCCGGACAGGGGAAACGAGCAGTACTTC.